The clone carrying this T cell receptor (beta chain) was observed many times. Among the hyperthyroidism patients, all were newly diagnosed, aged 18 to 65, with under 2 months' duration. The sequenced template was RNA, covering the TCR beta CDR3 region. HTBI primers were used in a first-round RT-PCR, which preceded a second-round multiplex PCR. TCRdb reprocessed the multiplex PCR reads via MiXCR and lists one record per CDR3 protein. Counted here are 620,000 or so distinct CDR3 sequences, about a fifth occurring once; the ten biggest clones make up approximately 7.7%. The data were obtained in a study of Graves' ophthalmopathy and Graves' hyperthyroidism. Study-wide context: Peripheral blood (taken before any treatment) was collected at initial diagnosis.

The V gene lost 5 bases and the J gene lost 4 bases, with 12 bases spanning the gap. The CDR3 sequence is 13 residues long. Germline CDR1 DFQATT, CDR2 SNEGSKA (reference sequence). Source material: peripheral blood. The origin of this receptor is a woman between 18 and 29 years old with stable Graves' hyperthyroidism. Some clones in this sample may be carry-over from other donors' samples. The chain recombines TRBV20-1 with TRBJ1-5, with D perhaps matching TRBD1 (5 bases). The CDR3 sequence: CSAGGRANQPQHF. In DNA, the CDR3 is TGCAGTGCTGGGGGTAGGGCGAATCAGCCCCAGCATTTT.